Presented here are 15 T cell receptor beta chains from one specimen sequenced in a study of CD8 T cells in Susac syndrome. Random-hexamer reverse transcription was applied to roughly 0.45 to 1 ug RNA. TCRdb independently ran MiXCR on the immunoSEQ multiplex PCR reads; one entry per CDR3 protein. The repertoire includes some 180,000 distinct CDR3 sequences, 91% of them detected once, and about 0.09% sits in the top ten. The sequenced material came from CD4+ T cells from PBMCs. The receptors come from a human donor with Susac syndrome.

The chain carries TRBV12-3 or TRBV12-4 and TRBJ1-5, with D perhaps TRBD1 (6 bases). CDR3 length: 14 residues. With 1 base removed from V and 5 bases from J, the gap between germline ends came to 9 bases. The CDR3 nucleotides are TGTGCCAGCAGTTTAGGGGACATAGATCAGCCCCAGCATTTT. As protein: CASSLGDIDQPQHF.

This rearrangement joins TRBV2 to TRBJ2-5; 7 positions match TRBD1. The V gene's germline CDR1 is SNHLY and CDR2 FYNNEI. The CDR3 contains 15 residues. V shed 7 bases and J 5 bases; nucleotides not matched to a gene: 13. CDR3 coding DNA: TGTGCCAGCATGAGTGACAGGGTAGGAGCGGAGACCCAGTACTTC. Its translation is CASMSDRVGAETQYF. Together with reference TRBV2 and TRBJ2-5, the CDR3 gives the full variable domain: EPEVTQTPSHQVTQMGQEVILRCVPISNHLYFYWYRQILGQKVEFLVSFYNNEISEKSEIFDDQFSVERPDGSNFTLKIRSTKLEDSAMYFCASMSDRVGAETQYFGPGTRLLVL.

The gene calls are TRBV11-3 and TRBJ2-1; the D is unclear. The V gene's germline CDR1 is SGHNT and CDR2 YENEEA. CDR3 length: 14 amino acids. Trimming cost V 5 bases and J 9 bases, with 17 bases left between them. Here the CDR3 reads CASSTTGSLSEQFF. The CDR3 region has the DNA TGTGCCAGCAGCACTACCGGAAGCCTGTCTGAGCAGTTCTTC.

J is TRBJ1-5 and V is TRBV3-1, with 9 bases lining up with TRBD1. J was trimmed by 8 bases and V by 5 bases; bases with no gene match: 10. CDR3 length equals 15 residues. Germline CDR1 reads LGHDT; CDR2 reads YNNKEL (reference sequence). CDR3 DNA: TGTGCCAGCAGCTTTTCCGGGACAGGGTTGGAGCCCCAGCATTTT. Its translation: CASSFSGTGLEPQHF.

This clonotype was picked up one time. The chain couples TRBV11-2 to TRBJ2-1, with 8 bases that match TRBD1. This CDR3 region has 15 residues. Trimming cost V 5 bases and J 4 bases; bases outside gene matches: 7. Per the germline V gene, CDR1 is SGHAT and CDR2 is FQNNGV. This CDR3 reads CASSLKQGEYNEQFF. The CDR3 region has the DNA TGTGCCAGCAGCCTAAAACAGGGGGAATACAATGAGCAGTTCTTC.

The count of this clonotype is one. The J gene is TRBJ1-1, the V gene TRBV12-3 or TRBV12-4; no clear D gene. Trimming shortened V by 1 base and J by 5 bases, and 8 bases separated the two germline ends. This CDR3 has 13 amino acids. The CDR3 nucleotides read TGTGCCAGCAGTTTAGGGAGATGGACTGAAGCTTTCTTT. It yields the protein CASSLGRWTEAFF.

CDR3 protein: CAIRDRDHNEQFF. The CDR3 region has the DNA TGTGCCATCCGGGACAGGGACCACAATGAGCAGTTCTTC. The rearrangement uses TRBV10-3 and TRBJ2-1; TRBD1 matches at 9 bases. The V gene's germline CDR1 is ENHRY and CDR2 SYGVKD. Germline trimming cut 8 bases from V and 5 bases from J; bases unmatched to any gene: 4. This CDR3 is 13 amino acids long.

This chain links TRBV28 with TRBJ2-7; D is uncertain. The germline V gene encodes CDR1 MDHEN and CDR2 SYDVKM. Trimming stripped 0 bases from V and 4 bases from J, with 10 bases between. The CDR3 has 14 amino acids. CDR3 coding DNA: TGTGCCAGCAGTTTATGGGAGAGAGCGTACGAGCAGTACTTC. This codes for CASSLWERAYEQYF.

The chain employs TRBV28 and TRBJ2-1, with 8 bases matching TRBD2. Per the germline V gene, CDR1 is MDHEN and CDR2 is SYDVKM. The CDR3 extends over 16 amino acids. V trimming: 2 bases; J trimming: 4 bases; junction bases outside the gene matches: 7. The CDR3 here is CASSLGLARIYNEQFF. The CDR3 bases are TGTGCCAGCAGTTTAGGACTAGCCAGAATTTACAATGAGCAGTTCTTC.

The J gene is TRBJ1-1, the V gene TRBV5-1; D not certain. The germline V gene encodes CDR1 SGHRS and CDR2 YFSETQ. The CDR3 consists of 12 residues. Trimming stripped 4 bases from V and 1 base from J, with 5 bases between. The CDR3 is CASSQQNTEAFF. The CDR3 DNA follows: TGCGCCAGCAGCCAACAGAACACTGAAGCTTTCTTT.

CDR3 coding DNA: TGCGCCAGCCTTCCGGGGGCCAACACCGGGGAGCTGTTTTTT. Amino acids: CASLPGANTGELFF. J is TRBJ2-2 and V is TRBV5-1, with D tentatively TRBD1 or TRBD2 (6 bases each). There are 14 residues in the CDR3. V gave up 7 bases and J gave up 2 bases, with 12 bases separating them. CDR1 is SGHRS, CDR2 YFSETQ, per germline.

The chain couples TRBV20-1 to TRBJ2-3; maybe TRBD1 (7 bases). The CDR3 has 12 amino acids. V was shortened by 8 bases and J by 5 bases, with 14 bases between the two germline ends. Germline values: CDR1 DFQATT, CDR2 SNEGSKA (reference sequence). The CDR3 nucleotides read TGCAGTCTAATCAGGGGGGAAGATACGCAGTATTTT. The encoded protein is CSLIRGEDTQYF.

The gene calls are TRBV19 and TRBJ1-5; D not resolved. V was cut by 3 bases and J by 0 bases, with 15 bases left in between. Germline CDR1 reads LNHDA; CDR2 reads SQIVND (reference sequence). The CDR3 covers 17 residues. CDR3 nucleotides: TGTGCCAGTAGTATTGGGTCGCCTCGCCTTAGCAATCAGCCCCAGCATTTT. It codes for CASSIGSPRLSNQPQHF.

The chain uses TRBV12-3 or TRBV12-4 and TRBJ1-3; weak D call: TRBD1 (6 bases). The CDR3 consists of 15 residues. V shed 5 bases and J shed 2 bases, with 13 bases lying between them. The CDR3 spells CASSTTGGTGNTIYF. Written as DNA, the CDR3 is TGTGCCAGCAGTACGACAGGCGGTACTGGAAACACCATATATTTT.

The chain is built from TRBV5-6 and TRBJ1-5; unclear D gene. Per the germline V gene, CDR1 is SGHDT and CDR2 is YYEEEE. Between the trimmed V and J ends, which lost 1 base and 4 bases, there was a span of 9 bases. The CDR3 runs to 14 residues. CDR3 sequence (DNA): TGTGCCAGCAGCTTGATGGCAGAGAATCAGCCCCAGCATTTT. Its protein product is CASSLMAENQPQHF.